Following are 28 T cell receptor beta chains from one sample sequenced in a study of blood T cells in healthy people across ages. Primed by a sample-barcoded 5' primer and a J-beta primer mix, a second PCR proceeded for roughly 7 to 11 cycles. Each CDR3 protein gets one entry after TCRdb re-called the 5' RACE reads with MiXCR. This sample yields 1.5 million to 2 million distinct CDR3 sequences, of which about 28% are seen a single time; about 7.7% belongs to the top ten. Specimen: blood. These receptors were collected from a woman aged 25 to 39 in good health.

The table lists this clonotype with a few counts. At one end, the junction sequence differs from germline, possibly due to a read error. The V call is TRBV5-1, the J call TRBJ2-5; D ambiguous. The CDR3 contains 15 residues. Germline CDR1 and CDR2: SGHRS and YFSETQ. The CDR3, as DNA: TGCGCCATCAGCTTGTTTGCCCAGGCACAAGAGACCCAGTACTTC. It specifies CAISLFAQAQETQYF.

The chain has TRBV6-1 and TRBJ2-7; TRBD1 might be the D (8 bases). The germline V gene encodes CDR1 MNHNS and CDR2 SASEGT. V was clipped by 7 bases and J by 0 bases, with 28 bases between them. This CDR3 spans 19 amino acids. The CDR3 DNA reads TGTGCCAGCAAGAAGACAGGGGAAGGTCTAGCGGCAAGCTCCTACGAGCAGTACTTC. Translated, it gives CASKKTGEGLAASSYEQYF.

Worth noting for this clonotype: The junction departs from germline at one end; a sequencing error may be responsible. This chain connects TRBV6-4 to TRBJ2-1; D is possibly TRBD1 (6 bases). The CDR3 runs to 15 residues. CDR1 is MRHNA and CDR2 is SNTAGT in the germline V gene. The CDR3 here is CVSSSLWGRYNEQFF. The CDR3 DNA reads TGTGTCAGCTCTTCTCTGTGGGGGCGCTACAATGAGCAGTTCTTC.

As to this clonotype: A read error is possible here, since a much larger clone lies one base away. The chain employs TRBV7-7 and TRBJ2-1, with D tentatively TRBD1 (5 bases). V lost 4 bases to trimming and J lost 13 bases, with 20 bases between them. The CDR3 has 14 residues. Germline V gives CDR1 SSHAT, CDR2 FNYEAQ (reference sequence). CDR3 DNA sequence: TGTGCCAGCAGCTCCGGACACTACCAAGAGACCCAGTTCTTC. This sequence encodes CASSSGHYQETQFF.

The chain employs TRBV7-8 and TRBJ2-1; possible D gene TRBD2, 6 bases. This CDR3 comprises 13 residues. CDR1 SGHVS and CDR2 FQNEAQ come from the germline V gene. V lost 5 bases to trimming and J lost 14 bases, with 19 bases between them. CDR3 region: CASSELTGGREFF. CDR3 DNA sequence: TGTGCCAGCAGCGAATTAACTGGGGGGAGAGAGTTCTTC.

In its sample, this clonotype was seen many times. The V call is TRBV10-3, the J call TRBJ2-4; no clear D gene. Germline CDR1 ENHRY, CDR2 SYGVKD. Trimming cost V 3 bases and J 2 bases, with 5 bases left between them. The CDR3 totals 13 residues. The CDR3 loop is CAISEGTKNIQYF. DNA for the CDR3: TGTGCCATCAGTGAAGGGACCAAAAACATTCAGTACTTC.

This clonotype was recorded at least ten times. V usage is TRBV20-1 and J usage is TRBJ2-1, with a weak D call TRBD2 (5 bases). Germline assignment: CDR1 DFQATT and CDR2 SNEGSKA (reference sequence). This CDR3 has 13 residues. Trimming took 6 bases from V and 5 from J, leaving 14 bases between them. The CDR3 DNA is TGCAGTGCATACCGCGGACTGAACAATGAGCAGTTCTTC. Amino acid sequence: CSAYRGLNNEQFF.

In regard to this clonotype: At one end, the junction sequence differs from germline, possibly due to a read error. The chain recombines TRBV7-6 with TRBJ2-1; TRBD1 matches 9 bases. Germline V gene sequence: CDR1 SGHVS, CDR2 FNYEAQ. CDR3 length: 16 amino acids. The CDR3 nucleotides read TGTGCCAGCAGCTCCTCACAGGGGGCGGCCTACAATGAGCAGTTATTC. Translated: CASSSSQGAAYNEQLF.

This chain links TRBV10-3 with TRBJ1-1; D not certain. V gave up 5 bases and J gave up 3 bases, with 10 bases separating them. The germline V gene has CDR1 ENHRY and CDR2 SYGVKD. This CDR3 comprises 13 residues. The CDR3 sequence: CAISNRRDTEAFF. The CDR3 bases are TGTGCCATCAGTAATCGGAGAGACACTGAAGCTTTCTTT.

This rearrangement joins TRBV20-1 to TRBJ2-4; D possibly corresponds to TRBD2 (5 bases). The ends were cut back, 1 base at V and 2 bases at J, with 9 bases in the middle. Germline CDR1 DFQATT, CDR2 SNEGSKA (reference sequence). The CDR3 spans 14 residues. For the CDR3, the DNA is TGCAGTGCTAGAGTCGGGGTGACCAAAAACATTCAGTACTTC. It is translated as CSARVGVTKNIQYF.

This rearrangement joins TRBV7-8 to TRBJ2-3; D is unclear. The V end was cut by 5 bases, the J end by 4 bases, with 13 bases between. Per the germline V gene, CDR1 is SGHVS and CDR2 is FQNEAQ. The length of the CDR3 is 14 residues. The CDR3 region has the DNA TGTGCCAGCAGCCACAACCATAATGCAGATACGCAGTATTTT. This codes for CASSHNHNADTQYF.

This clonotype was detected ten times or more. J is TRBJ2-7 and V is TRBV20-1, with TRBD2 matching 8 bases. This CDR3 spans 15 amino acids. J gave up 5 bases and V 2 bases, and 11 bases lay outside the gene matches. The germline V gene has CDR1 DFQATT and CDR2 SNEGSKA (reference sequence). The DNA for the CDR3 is TGCAGTGCTAGATCCCTGTCAGGACTAGCCAACGAGCAGTACTTC. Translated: CSARSLSGLANEQYF.

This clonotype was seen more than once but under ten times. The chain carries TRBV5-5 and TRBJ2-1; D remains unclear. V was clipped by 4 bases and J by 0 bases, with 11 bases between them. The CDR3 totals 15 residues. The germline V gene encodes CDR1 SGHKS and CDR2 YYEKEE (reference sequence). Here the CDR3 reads CASSTLESSYNEQFF. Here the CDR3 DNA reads TGTGCCAGCAGCACTTTGGAGAGCTCCTACAATGAGCAGTTCTTC.

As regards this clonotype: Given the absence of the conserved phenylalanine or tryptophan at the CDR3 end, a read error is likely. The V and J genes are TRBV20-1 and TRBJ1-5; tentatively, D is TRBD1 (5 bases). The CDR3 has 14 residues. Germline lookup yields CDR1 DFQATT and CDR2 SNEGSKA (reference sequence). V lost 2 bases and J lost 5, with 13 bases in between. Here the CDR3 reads CSARPSGEHQPQHV. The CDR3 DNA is TGCAGTGCTAGACCATCGGGGGAGCATCAGCCCCAGCATGTT.

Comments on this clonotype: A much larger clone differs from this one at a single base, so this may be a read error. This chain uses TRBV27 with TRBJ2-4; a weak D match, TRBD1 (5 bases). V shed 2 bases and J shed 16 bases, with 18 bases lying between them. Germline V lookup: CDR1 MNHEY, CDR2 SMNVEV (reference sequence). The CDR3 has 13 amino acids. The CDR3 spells CASSLRGTYEHYF. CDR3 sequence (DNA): TGTGCCAGCAGTTTAAGGGGAACCTACGAGCACTACTTC.

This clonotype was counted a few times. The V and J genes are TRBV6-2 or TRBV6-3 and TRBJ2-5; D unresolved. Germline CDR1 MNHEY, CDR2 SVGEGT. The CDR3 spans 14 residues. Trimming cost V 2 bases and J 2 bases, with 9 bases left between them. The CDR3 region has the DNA TGTGCCAGCAGTTACGTGCCAGCTCAAGAGACCCAGTACTTC. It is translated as CASSYVPAQETQYF.

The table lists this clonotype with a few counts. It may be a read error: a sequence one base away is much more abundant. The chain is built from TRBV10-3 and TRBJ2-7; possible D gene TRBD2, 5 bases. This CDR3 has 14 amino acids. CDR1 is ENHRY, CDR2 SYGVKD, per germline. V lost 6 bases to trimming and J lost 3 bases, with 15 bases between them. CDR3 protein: CAIRETGMNYEQYF. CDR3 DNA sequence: TGTGCCATCAGGGAGACCGGGATGAACTACGAGCAGTACTTC.

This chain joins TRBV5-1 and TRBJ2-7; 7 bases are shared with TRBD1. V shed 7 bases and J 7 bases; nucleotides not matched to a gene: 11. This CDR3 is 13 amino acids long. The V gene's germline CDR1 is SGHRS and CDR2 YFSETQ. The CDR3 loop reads CASEGQTYNEQYF. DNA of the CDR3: TGCGCCAGCGAGGGACAGACCTACAATGAGCAGTACTTC.

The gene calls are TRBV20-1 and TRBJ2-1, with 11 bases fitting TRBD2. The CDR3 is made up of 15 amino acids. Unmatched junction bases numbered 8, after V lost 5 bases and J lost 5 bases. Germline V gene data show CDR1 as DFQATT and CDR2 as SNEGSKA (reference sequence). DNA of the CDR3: TGCAGTGCTTCCTCGACTAGCGGGACCGACAATGAGCAGTTCTTC. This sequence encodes CSASSTSGTDNEQFF.

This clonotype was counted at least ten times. The CDR3 sequence: CASSLVSGAYEQYF. CDR3 DNA sequence: TGTGCCAGCAGCTTGGTATCCGGGGCCTACGAGCAGTACTTC. V usage is TRBV5-5 and J usage is TRBJ2-7; D perhaps matches TRBD2 (5 bases). The CDR3 extends over 14 amino acids. Germline V gene lookup returns CDR1 SGHKS and CDR2 YYEKEE (reference sequence). Trimming removed 0 bases from V and 2 bases from J, with 9 bases in between.

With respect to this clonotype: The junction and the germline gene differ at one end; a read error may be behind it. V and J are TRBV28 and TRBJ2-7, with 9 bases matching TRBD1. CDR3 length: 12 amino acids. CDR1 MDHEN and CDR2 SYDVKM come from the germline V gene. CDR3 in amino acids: CASSLVSGQGNF. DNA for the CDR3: TGTGCCAGCAGTTTGGTCTCGGGACAGGGTAACTTC.

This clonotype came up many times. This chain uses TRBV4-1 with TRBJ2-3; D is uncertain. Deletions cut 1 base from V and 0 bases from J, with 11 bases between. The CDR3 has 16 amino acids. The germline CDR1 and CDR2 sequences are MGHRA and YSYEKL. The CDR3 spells CASSQAETRSTDTQYF. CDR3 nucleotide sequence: TGCGCCAGCAGCCAAGCAGAAACCCGGAGCACAGATACGCAGTATTTT.

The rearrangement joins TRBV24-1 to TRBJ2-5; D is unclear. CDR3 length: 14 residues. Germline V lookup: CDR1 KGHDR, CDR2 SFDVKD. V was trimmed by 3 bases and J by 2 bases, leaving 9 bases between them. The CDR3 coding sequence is TGTGCCACCAGTGATAGTGGCATGCAAGAGACCCAGTACTTC. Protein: CATSDSGMQETQYF.

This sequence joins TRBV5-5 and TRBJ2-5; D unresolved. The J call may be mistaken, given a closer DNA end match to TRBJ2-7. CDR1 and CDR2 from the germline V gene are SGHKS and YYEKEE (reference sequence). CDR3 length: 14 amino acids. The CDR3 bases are TGTGCCAGCAGCCCCCATTCGGAGTGCTACGAGCAGTACTTC. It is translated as CASSPHSECYEQYF.

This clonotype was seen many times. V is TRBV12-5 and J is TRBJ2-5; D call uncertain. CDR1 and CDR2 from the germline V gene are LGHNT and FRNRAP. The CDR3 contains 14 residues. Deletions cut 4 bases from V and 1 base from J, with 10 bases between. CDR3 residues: CASGSPSPQETQYF. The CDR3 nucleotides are TGTGCTAGTGGTTCCCCCAGCCCCCAAGAGACCCAGTACTTC.

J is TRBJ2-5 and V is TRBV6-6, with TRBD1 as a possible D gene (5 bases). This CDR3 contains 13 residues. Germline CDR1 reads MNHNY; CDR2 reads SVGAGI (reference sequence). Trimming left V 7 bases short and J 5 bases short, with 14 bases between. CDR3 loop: CASTRQPQETQYF. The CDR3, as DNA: TGTGCCAGCACCCGACAGCCCCAGGAGACCCAGTACTTC.

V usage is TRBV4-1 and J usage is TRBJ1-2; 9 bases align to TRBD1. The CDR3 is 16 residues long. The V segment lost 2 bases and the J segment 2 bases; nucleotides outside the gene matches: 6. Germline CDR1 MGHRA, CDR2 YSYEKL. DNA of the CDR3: TGCGCCAGCAGCCAAATACCGGGACAGGGAAACTATGGCTACACCTTC. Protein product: CASSQIPGQGNYGYTF.

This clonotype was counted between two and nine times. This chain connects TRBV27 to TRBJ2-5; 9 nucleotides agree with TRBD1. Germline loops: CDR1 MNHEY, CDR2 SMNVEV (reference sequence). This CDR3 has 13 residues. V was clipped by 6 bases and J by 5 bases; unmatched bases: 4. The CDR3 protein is CASRTGTGETQYF. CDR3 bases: TGTGCCAGCAGGACCGGGACAGGGGAGACCCAGTACTTC.